This TCR beta chain derives from a study of T cells in Graves' hyperthyroidism and ophthalmopathy. Diagnostic assessment was based on clinical symptoms, serum thyroxine and TRAb, thyroid ultrasound and orbital computed tomography. The TCR beta CDR3 regions underwent amplification using RNA transcripts as the source. The HTBI primer set was used in a first-round RT-PCR of the TCR CDR3. MiXCR, applied by TCRdb to the multiplex PCR reads, yields one record per CDR3 protein. The sample records a few hundred thousand distinct CDR3 sequences, roughly an eighth being singletons. This clonotype was detected many times. Its antigen is still unknown. General study points: Before onset, by a median of around six months, the model predicted ophthalmopathy.

The V end lost 3 bases, the J end lost 2 bases, and 15 bases lay between the germline ends. The CDR3 spans 16 residues. The sequence came from a woman between 35 and 50 years old with Graves' ophthalmopathy. The chain combines TRBV12-3 or TRBV12-4 with TRBJ2-3; TRBD2 might be the D (7 bases). Input material: blood. The CDR3 loop is CASSFKGGPSTDTQYF. In nucleotides, the CDR3 is TGTGCCAGCAGTTTTAAGGGGGGGCCTTCCACAGATACGCAGTATTTT.